The text below deals with one T cell receptor beta chain. Its specificity is unknown. The sample originates from a study of T-cell memory formation after mild COVID-19. Study as a whole: There were largely donor-specific TCR clusters.

Barcoded TCR alpha and TCR beta cDNA libraries with UMIs came from 5'RACE using constant-segment primers. One entry per CDR3 protein, called by TCRdb with MiXCR from the 5' RACE reads. The sample comprises 450,000 or so distinct CDR3 sequences, 20% to 30% of which are singletons, and about 12% rests with the top ten. Overall study findings and caveats: Mostly located in CM and EM were contracting CD4+ clones, with contracting CD8+ clones located in EMRA. Clones shrinking between day 15 and 85 showed a balanced CD4/CD8 split, and those that grew later tilted toward CD4+.

V dropped 11 bases and J dropped 9 bases, with 16 bases sitting between them. Per germline, CDR1 SEHNR and CDR2 FQNEAQ (reference sequence). CDR3 length: 11 amino acids. This receptor was obtained from an adult woman who had mild COVID-19 (a few samples of this study predate the infection). Cell type and time point are not known. The chain recombines TRBV7-9 with TRBJ1-2, with D hard to call. The sequencing sample was made of PBMCs or a T cell subset sorted from them (not recorded which). CDR3 sequence (DNA): TGTGCCGGCGGAGGCGCTCGACGCTACACCTTC. Protein sequence: CAGGGARRYTF.